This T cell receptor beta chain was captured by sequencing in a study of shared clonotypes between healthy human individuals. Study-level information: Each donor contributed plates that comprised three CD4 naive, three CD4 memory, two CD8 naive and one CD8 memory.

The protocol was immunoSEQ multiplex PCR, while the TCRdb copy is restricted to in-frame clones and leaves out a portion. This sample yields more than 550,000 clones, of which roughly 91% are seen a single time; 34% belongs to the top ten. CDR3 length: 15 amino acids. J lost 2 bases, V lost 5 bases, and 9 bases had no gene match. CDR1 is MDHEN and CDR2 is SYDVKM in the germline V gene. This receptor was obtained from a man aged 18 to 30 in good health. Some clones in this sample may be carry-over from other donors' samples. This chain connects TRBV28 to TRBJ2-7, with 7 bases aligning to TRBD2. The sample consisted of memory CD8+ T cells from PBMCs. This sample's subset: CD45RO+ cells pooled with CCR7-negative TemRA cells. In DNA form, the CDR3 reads TGTGCCAGCAGTAAATCACTAGCGTTCCCCTACGAGCAGTACTTC. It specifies CASSKSLAFPYEQYF.